A single sample gave rise to the 3 T cell receptor beta chains below, sequenced in a study of yellow fever vaccine responses in identical twins. One entry per CDR3 protein results from TCRdb running MiXCR on the RT-PCR reads. The data hold under 30,000 distinct CDR3 sequences, with roughly 73% observed a single time. The source was T cells from blood (PBMCs), unsorted or a sorted subset (not recorded which), collected before or after yellow fever vaccination (not recorded which). The receptors derive from a young woman who received the yellow fever vaccine.

J is TRBJ2-2 and V is TRBV7-6; 7 positions match TRBD2. V dropped 5 bases and J dropped 5; count of bases not matched to a gene: 8. There are 15 residues in the CDR3. CDR1 and CDR2 from the germline V gene are SGHVS and FNYEAQ. The CDR3, as DNA: TGTGCCAGCAGCCCGCGACGGGGAGGGACCGGGGAGCTGTTTTTT. Translated: CASSPRRGGTGELFF.

The V call is TRBV20-1, the J call TRBJ1-1, with TRBD1 as a possible D gene (5 bases). Deletions cut 5 bases from V and 13 bases from J, with 20 bases between. Germline V gene sequence: CDR1 DFQATT, CDR2 SNEGSKA (reference sequence). This CDR3 has 12 amino acids. The chain's CDR3 is CSASNRPSRLFF. In DNA form, the CDR3 reads TGCAGTGCTTCCAACAGGCCCTCCCGTCTTTTCTTT.

The CDR3 region is CASSQDSPRSTEAFF. In nucleotides, the CDR3 is TGTGCCAGCAGCCAAGATTCCCCCCGGAGCACTGAAGCTTTCTTT. V and J are TRBV3-1 and TRBJ1-1; D uncertain. CDR1 and CDR2 (germline): LGHDT, YNNKEL (reference sequence). V shed 0 bases and J shed 4 bases, with 12 bases lying between them. The CDR3 loop spans 15 amino acids.